This T cell receptor beta chain is drawn from a study of T cell responses to AZD1222 COVID-19 vaccine. Sequenced by immunoSEQ multiplex PCR; TCRdb stores in-frame clones only, minus some. The sample lists 95,000 to 100,000 clones, about nine tenths occurring once. The source material was peripheral blood, sampled 28 days after the second AZD1222 dose. This sequence was found in an adult who received the AZD1222 COVID-19 vaccine.

This CDR3 reads CATQVWGSRQANPNEQFF. Written as DNA, the CDR3 is TGTGCCACTCAGGTTTGGGGAAGTAGACAGGCCAACCCCAATGAGCAGTTCTTC. V usage is TRBV7-2 and J usage is TRBJ2-1, with D maybe TRBD1 (6 bases). There are 18 residues in the CDR3. Trimming took off 10 bases at V and 6 bases at J, with 31 bases between the two ends. Germline V gene lookup returns CDR1 SGHTA and CDR2 FQGNSA.